The text below deals with one T cell receptor (beta chain). The antigen is not known. The V and J ends lost 5 bases and 3 bases respectively, with 14 bases between them. The CDR3 loop spans 14 amino acids. The data originate from a study of blood T cells in healthy people across ages. Notes on the study in general: Long-lived donors exceeded aged donors in naive CD4+ cells and diversity. Samples with more naive T cells showed higher observed beta diversity.

Through a sample-barcoded 5' primer and a J-beta primer mix, a second PCR was run for roughly 6 to 11 cycles. Paired-end reads containing CDR3 totaled no fewer than 2.5 million for each sample. In TCRdb, the 5' RACE reads were re-called with MiXCR into one record per CDR3 protein. The sample lists 850,000 to 950,000 distinct CDR3 sequences; 25% to 30% were seen once. Per-sample PBMC isolation yielded at least 7 million cells. Sequencing used blood. The rearrangement uses TRBV12-3 or TRBV12-4 and TRBJ2-7, with D possibly being TRBD2 (6 bases). The receptor's source is a woman of 80 years or more in good health. CDR3 DNA sequence: TGTGCCAGCAGTCCCCCCCGGGAGATCTACGAGCAGTACTTC. Protein: CASSPPREIYEQYF.